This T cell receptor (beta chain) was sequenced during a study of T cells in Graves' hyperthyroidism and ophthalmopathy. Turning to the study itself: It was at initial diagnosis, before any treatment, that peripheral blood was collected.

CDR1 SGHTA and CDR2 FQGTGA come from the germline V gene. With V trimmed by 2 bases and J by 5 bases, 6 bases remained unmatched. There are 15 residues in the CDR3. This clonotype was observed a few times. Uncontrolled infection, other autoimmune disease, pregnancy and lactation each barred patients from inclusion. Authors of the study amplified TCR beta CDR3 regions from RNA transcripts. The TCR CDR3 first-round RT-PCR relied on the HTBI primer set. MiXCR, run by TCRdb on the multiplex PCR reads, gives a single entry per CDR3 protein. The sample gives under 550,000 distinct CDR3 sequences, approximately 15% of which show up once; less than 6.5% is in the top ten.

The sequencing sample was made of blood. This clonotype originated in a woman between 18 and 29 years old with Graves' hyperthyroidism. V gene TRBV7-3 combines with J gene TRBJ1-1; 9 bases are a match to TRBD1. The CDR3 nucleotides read TGTGCCAGCAGCTTATATGGGACAGGGAAAACTGAAGCTTTCTTT. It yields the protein CASSLYGTGKTEAFF.